A selection of T cell receptor beta chains follows, all from one sample in a study of blood T cell repertoires in COVID-19. Libraries were prepared by immunoSEQ multiplex PCR; TCRdb keeps only in-frame clonotypes and omits some of them. The sample includes tens of thousands of clones, around 80% seen only once; the top ten take less than 25%. Sequencing was carried out using peripheral blood. These receptors came from a human donor in a cohort sampled during active COVID-19. CDR3s include the opening cysteine and the closing phenylalanine or tryptophan. A D gene is named only where the DNA matches it firmly. Rows may omit the clone size; those that give it use once, few, many or a size class.

TRBV5-1	TRBJ2-1	TRBD2	NA	CASSPTSGRDEQFF	TGCGCCAGCAGTCCGACTAGCGGGAGAGATGAGCAGTTCTTC
TRBV5-6	TRBJ2-3	TRBD2	NA	CASSLRSGRWGQYF	TGTGCCAGCAGCTTGCGGAGCGGGAGATGGGGGCAGTATTTT
TRBV3-1/TRBV3-2	TRBJ2-1	NA	NA	CASSPDGAGQQIF	TGTGCCAGCAGCCCGGACGGAGCTGGACAGCAAATCTTC
TRBV6-2/TRBV6-3	TRBJ2-5	NA	NA	CASSSGQEGTQYF	TGTGCCAGCAGTTCGGGTCAGGAGGGGACCCAGTACTTC
TRBV7-9	TRBJ2-7	NA	few	CASSLSGRGSYEQYF	TGTGCCAGCAGCTTATCGGGGAGAGGTTCCTACGAGCAGTACTTC
TRBV5-6	TRBJ1-2	NA	NA	CASSLDTNYGYTF	TGTGCCAGCAGCTTGGACACGAACTATGGCTACACCTTC
TRBV6-2/TRBV6-3	TRBJ2-7	TRBD2	NA	CASSYSLAGGYEQYF	TGTGCCAGCAGTTACTCACTAGCGGGGGGCTACGAGCAGTACTTC
TRBV2	TRBJ1-5	TRBD1	NA	CASSAGQGNSQPQHF	TGTGCCAGCAGTGCCGGACAGGGGAACTCTCAGCCCCAGCATTTT
TRBV2	TRBJ2-7	NA	NA	CASTARGYEQYF	TGTGCCAGCACGGCCAGGGGCTACGAGCAGTACTTC
TRBV19	TRBJ2-2	TRBD2	once	CASSKGLVVGELFF	TGTGCCAGTAGTAAGGGACTAGTTGTCGGGGAGCTGTTTTTT
TRBV30	TRBJ1-5	NA	NA	CAWRDSYYSNQPQHF	TGTGCCTGGAGGGACAGCTATTATAGCAATCAGCCCCAGCATTTT
TRBV14	TRBJ2-1	TRBD2	NA	CASGGLAGVGSYNEQFF	TGTGCCAGCGGGGGCTTAGCGGGAGTGGGCTCCTACAATGAGCAGTTCTTC
TRBV28	TRBJ2-3	TRBD2	NA	CASARWGGYTDTQYF	TGTGCCAGTGCCAGGTGGGGGGGTTACACAGATACGCAGTATTTT
TRBV11-2	TRBJ2-3	TRBD2	few	CASKLAGGTDTQYF	TGTGCCAGCAAACTAGCGGGGGGCACAGATACGCAGTATTTT
TRBV6-5	TRBJ2-5	TRBD1	NA	CASMSQGVETQYF	TGTGCCAGCATGTCACAGGGGGTAGAGACCCAGTACTTC
TRBV5-8	TRBJ1-5	NA	NA	CASSFSNSNQPQHF	TGTGCCAGCAGCTTTAGTAATAGCAATCAGCCCCAGCATTTT
TRBV14	TRBJ1-1	TRBD1	NA	CASSQRSPRQGGRTEAFF	TGTGCCAGCAGCCAACGGAGCCCCCGACAGGGAGGAAGGACTGAAGCTTTCTTT
TRBV5-1	TRBJ1-4	TRBD1	NA	CASSQSGTVNEKLFF	TGCGCCAGCAGCCAGTCCGGGACAGTTAATGAAAAACTGTTTTTT
TRBV2	TRBJ2-5	TRBD2	NA	CASSDRLAGVTQYF	TGTGCCAGCAGTGACAGGCTAGCGGGAGTTACCCAGTACTTC
TRBV27	TRBJ2-7	TRBD1	few	CASSFSGQGWHEQYF	TGTGCCAGCAGTTTTTCGGGACAGGGGTGGCACGAGCAGTACTTC
TRBV4-3	TRBJ2-7	TRBD2	NA	CASSQDSSGSREQYF	TGCGCCAGCAGCCAAGATAGTAGCGGGAGCCGCGAGCAGTACTTC
TRBV3-1/TRBV3-2	TRBJ2-5	NA	NA	CASSLREVETQYF	TGTGCCAGCAGCCTCAGGGAGGTAGAGACCCAGTACTTC
TRBV28	TRBJ1-2	TRBD1	NA	CASSSPTGQGYGYTF	TGTGCCAGCAGTTCCCCCACGGGACAGGGATATGGCTACACCTTC